The 3 T cell receptor beta chains listed next were all sequenced from one sample in a study of T cell repertoires in cytomegalovirus infection. These receptors' targets are unknown. TCRdb ran MiXCR on the reads and lists one entry per CDR3 protein. The sample records about 360,000 distinct CDR3 sequences, just under 35% being singletons. The sequences come from cultured PBMCs, collected from culture after CMV antigen stimulation. These receptors were obtained from a human donor in good health (CMV status not recorded). Some clones in this sample may be carry-over from other donors' samples.

This clonotype was seen a few times. V is TRBV6-1 and J is TRBJ2-3; D possibly corresponds to TRBD1 (5 bases). Between the trimmed V and J ends, which lost 1 base and 5 bases, there was a span of 10 bases. This CDR3 region has 14 residues. Germline V gives CDR1 MNHNS, CDR2 SASEGT. The DNA for the CDR3 is TGTGCCAGCAGTGAAGAGGGGCGAAAAGATACGCAGTATTTT. Protein product: CASSEEGRKDTQYF.

The V call is TRBV18, the J call TRBJ2-1; 7 positions agree with TRBD1. Germline V gene sequence: CDR1 KGHSH, CDR2 LQKENI. The CDR3 runs to 14 residues. The V and J ends lost 1 base and 8 bases, in that order; junction bases with no gene match: 5. DNA for the CDR3: TGTGCCAGCTCACCACTCGGACAGGCCTATGAGCAGTTCTTC. This gives the protein CASSPLGQAYEQFF.

This clonotype was picked up a small number of times. The chain couples TRBV20-1 to TRBJ2-7; 8 bases map to TRBD2. With 3 bases clipped from V and 7 bases from J, the junction kept 14 bases outside the gene matches. Germline V CDR1 and CDR2: DFQATT, SNEGSKA (reference sequence). The CDR3 has 15 residues. As DNA, the CDR3 is TGCAGTGCTAGCGTTATAGCGGGACGAAATGGGGAGCAGTACTTC. It specifies CSASVIAGRNGEQYF.